The 26 T cell receptor beta chains presented below share a single source sample, sequenced in a study of blood T cell repertoires in COVID-19. The table came from immunoSEQ multiplex PCR; TCRdb's copy has only in-frame clones and leaves some out. The data contain 350,000 to 450,000 clones, roughly 89% of them seen just once; the ten biggest clones take up 1.5% to 2%. The material sequenced was PBMCs or T cells enriched from blood (not recorded which). The origin of the receptors is a woman aged 25 to 39 who had recovered from COVID-19.

This clone occurred once. For the CDR3, the DNA is TGTGCCAGCAGTTCTAGCGGAGGGAACGAGCAGTACTTC. Residues: CASSSSGGNEQYF. The chain couples TRBV2 to TRBJ2-7; 7 bases fit TRBD2. CDR1 and CDR2 (germline): SNHLY, FYNNEI. Germline trimming cut 5 bases from V and 5 bases from J; bases unmatched to any gene: 6. The CDR3 totals 13 residues.

V and J are TRBV19 and TRBJ1-3; 8 nucleotides line up with TRBD1. CDR3 length: 17 amino acids. Looked up from germline, CDR1 is LNHDA and CDR2 is SQIVND (reference sequence). The trim removed 6 bases at V and 0 bases at J, leaving 10 bases unmatched. The CDR3 loop reads CASSLGRTGPSGNTIYF. For the CDR3, the DNA is TGTGCCAGTAGCCTCGGGCGGACAGGGCCCTCTGGAAACACCATATATTTT. Variable domain in full (rest from reference TRBV19 and TRBJ1-3): DGGITQSPKYLFRKEGQNVTLSCEQNLNHDAMYWYRQDPGQGLRLIYYSQIVNDFQKGDIAEGYSVSREKKESFPLTVTSAQKNPTAFYLCASSLGRTGPSGNTIYFGEGSWLTVV.

J is TRBJ1-1 and V is TRBV28; 9 positions match TRBD1. The CDR3 length is 14 residues. J was trimmed by 10 bases and V by 5 bases; bases with no gene match: 11. Germline CDR1 and CDR2: MDHEN and SYDVKM. The CDR3 DNA reads as TGTGCCAGCAGTATGACAGGGGGAATATTCGGAGCTTTCTTT. It codes for CASSMTGGIFGAFF.

The chain uses TRBV7-3 and TRBJ2-1; tentatively, D is TRBD1 (5 bases). The CDR3 has 15 amino acids. Germline lookup yields CDR1 SGHTA and CDR2 FQGTGA. V was clipped by 5 bases and J by 0 bases, with 11 bases between them. CDR3 region: CASSIDRLSYNEQFF. Written as DNA, the CDR3 is TGTGCCAGCAGCATAGACAGACTCTCCTACAATGAGCAGTTCTTC.

This chain links TRBV5-1 with TRBJ2-3; 9 nucleotides align to TRBD2. This CDR3 is built from 16 residues. Per the germline V gene, CDR1 is SGHRS and CDR2 is YFSETQ. V was pared by 0 bases and J by 4 bases, with 6 bases of the junction left unmatched. CDR3 in amino acids: CASSLALAGFADTQYF. The CDR3 DNA follows: TGCGCCAGCAGCTTGGCCCTAGCGGGGTTCGCAGATACGCAGTATTTT.

The chain links TRBV29-1 to TRBJ1-1; D might be TRBD1 (6 bases). The CDR3 loop spans 15 amino acids. Germline lookup yields CDR1 SQVTM and CDR2 ANQGSEA. V lost 6 bases, J lost 4 bases, and 21 bases lay in between. The CDR3 here is CSVDGEQGWSTEAFF. Written as DNA, the CDR3 is TGCAGCGTCGACGGGGAACAGGGTTGGAGCACTGAAGCTTTCTTT.

The V gene is TRBV18, the J gene TRBJ1-5, with 7 bases lining up with TRBD1. CDR3 size: 14 residues. CDR1 KGHSH and CDR2 LQKENI come from the germline V gene. With 4 bases clipped from V and 3 bases from J, the junction kept 3 bases outside the gene matches. The CDR3 coding sequence is TGTGCCAGCTCACTGACAGGGACCAATCAGCCCCAGCATTTT. It encodes CASSLTGTNQPQHF.

This clone appeared a single time. This sequence joins TRBV7-9 and TRBJ1-1; D call uncertain. The germline CDR1 and CDR2 sequences are SEHNR and FQNEAQ (reference sequence). The V end lost 2 bases, the J end lost 5 bases, and 15 bases lay between the germline ends. This CDR3 comprises 15 residues. This CDR3 is CASSLLGQVMTEAFF. DNA of the CDR3: TGTGCCAGCAGCTTATTAGGCCAGGTGATGACTGAAGCTTTCTTT.

The CDR3 DNA is TGTGCCAGCAGCGGCAGGGGTTCACCCCTCCACTTT. This encodes CASSGRGSPLHF. V and J are TRBV5-4 and TRBJ1-6, with TRBD1 as a possible D gene (6 bases). Per germline, CDR1 SGHNT and CDR2 YYREEE (reference sequence). The CDR3 totals 12 residues. V was cut by 4 bases and J by 9 bases, with 8 bases left in between.

The rearrangement joins TRBV4-2 to TRBJ2-1, with a possible D match to TRBD2 (6 bases). Trimming stripped 1 base from V and 2 bases from J, with 9 bases between. The CDR3 is made up of 15 amino acids. Germline values: CDR1 LGHNA, CDR2 YNFKEQ. CDR3: CASSQGGRTYNEQFF. The CDR3 nucleotides are TGTGCCAGCAGCCAAGGGGGGAGGACCTACAATGAGCAGTTCTTC.

The gene calls are TRBV4-2 and TRBJ1-1; D uncertain. This CDR3 is 14 amino acids long. Germline V gene sequence: CDR1 LGHNA, CDR2 YNFKEQ. Trimming took 3 bases from V and 0 from J, leaving 8 bases between them. CDR3 nucleotides: TGTGCCAGCAGCCACGGGGTTATGAACACTGAAGCTTTCTTT. Its protein is CASSHGVMNTEAFF.

The chain uses TRBV6-2 or TRBV6-3 and TRBJ2-1, with 11 bases matching TRBD2. The V gene end was trimmed by 5 bases and the J gene end by 12 bases; junction bases not matched to a gene: 3. The CDR3 is made up of 12 amino acids. Germline assignment: CDR1 MNHEY and CDR2 SVGEGT. CDR3 nucleotide sequence: TGTGCCAGCAGTCTAGCGGGAGGTGGGCAGTTCTTC. Protein sequence: CASSLAGGGQFF.

This chain links TRBV5-6 with TRBJ2-7, with D possibly being TRBD2 (5 bases). The V end lost 4 bases, the J end lost 7 bases, and 15 bases lay between the germline ends. The CDR3 consists of 13 residues. Germline CDR1 SGHDT, CDR2 YYEEEE. The CDR3 reads CASSTPEPGEQYF. DNA of the CDR3: TGTGCCAGCAGCACACCTGAGCCGGGAGAGCAGTACTTC.

The chain recombines TRBV5-1 with TRBJ2-7; maybe TRBD1 (5 bases). With 1 base removed from V and 3 bases from J, the gap between germline ends came to 8 bases. The CDR3 has 13 amino acids. CDR1 and CDR2 (germline): SGHRS, YFSETQ. CDR3 region: CASSLRGGYEQYF. The CDR3 nucleotides are TGCGCCAGCAGCTTGAGGGGCGGCTACGAGCAGTACTTC.

The chain combines TRBV11-2 with TRBJ1-1; perhaps TRBD1 as D (5 bases). Germline loops: CDR1 SGHAT, CDR2 FQNNGV. Trimming removed 6 bases at V and 1 base at J, with 18 bases between. The CDR3 spans 16 residues. CDR3 protein: CASRSGPGLGNTEAFF. The CDR3 DNA sequence: TGTGCCAGCAGATCAGGACCAGGGCTGGGGAACACTGAAGCTTTCTTT.

The V and J genes are TRBV29-1 and TRBJ2-1; D uncertain. V lost 0 bases and J 5 bases, leaving 8 bases between the germline ends. The germline CDR1 and CDR2 sequences are SQVTM and ANQGSEA. The CDR3 sequence is 13 residues long. The CDR3 nucleotides read TGCAGCGTTGAAGATCCCGACAACAATGAGCAGTTCTTC. Amino acids: CSVEDPDNNEQFF.

V is TRBV19 and J is TRBJ2-7, with 7 bases aligning to TRBD2. The CDR3 extends over 15 amino acids. CDR1 is LNHDA and CDR2 is SQIVND in the germline V gene (reference sequence). With V trimmed by 3 bases and J by 4 bases, 9 bases remained unmatched. CDR3 amino acids: CASSIGWEGRYEQYF. The CDR3 nucleotides read TGTGCCAGTAGTATTGGTTGGGAGGGCCGTTACGAGCAGTACTTC.

The V gene is TRBV5-1, the J gene TRBJ1-4; 9 positions match TRBD1. Germline CDR1 reads SGHRS; CDR2 reads YFSETQ. The CDR3 is made up of 15 amino acids. J was trimmed by 8 bases and V by 0 bases; bases with no gene match: 5. CDR3 nucleotides: TGCGCCAGCAGCTTGGAGGGACAGGGTCGAGAAAAACTGTTTTTT. This translates into CASSLEGQGREKLFF.

This chain uses TRBV27 with TRBJ2-2, with TRBD2 matching 10 bases. CDR3 length equals 16 residues. Germline V CDR1 and CDR2: MNHEY, SMNVEV (reference sequence). J lost 4 bases, V lost 3 bases, and 5 bases had no gene match. The DNA of the CDR3 is TGTGCCAGCAGTTTCTCTAGCGGGAGTAGCACCGGGGAGCTGTTTTTT. Residues: CASSFSSGSSTGELFF.

Written as DNA, the CDR3 is TGTGCCAGCAGCTTAGTTTCTCCAGGGCTCAATGAGCAGTTCTTC. It specifies CASSLVSPGLNEQFF. The J gene is TRBJ2-1, the V gene TRBV11-1, with D possibly matching TRBD1 (5 bases). CDR3 length equals 15 residues. Germline CDR1 is SGHAT and CDR2 is FQDESV (reference sequence). The ends were cut back, 1 base at V and 6 bases at J, with 13 bases in the middle.

This clone was seen a single time. The chain employs TRBV19 and TRBJ2-3; 14 bases line up with TRBD2. This CDR3 has 19 residues. The J segment lost 0 bases and the V segment lost 4 bases, leaving 9 bases of the junction unmatched. Germline V lookup: CDR1 LNHDA, CDR2 SQIVND (reference sequence). Here the CDR3 reads CASSTGLAGGKTSTDTQYF. CDR3 coding DNA: TGTGCCAGTAGTACCGGACTAGCGGGAGGCAAAACTAGCACAGATACGCAGTATTTT.

The chain carries TRBV30 and TRBJ2-1; TRBD2 might be the D (6 bases). Germline-derived CDR1 and CDR2 are GTSNPN and SVGIG (reference sequence). This CDR3 comprises 15 residues. V was shortened by 0 bases and J by 7 bases, with 16 bases between the two germline ends. The DNA for the CDR3 is TGTGCCTGGAGTGTAGGGGAGGAAGGTTTTAATGAGCAGTTCTTC. Amino acids: CAWSVGEEGFNEQFF.

This chain joins TRBV25-1 and TRBJ1-2; 9 bases are shared with TRBD1. Germline CDR1 is MGHDK and CDR2 is SYGVNS. The V segment lost 5 bases and the J segment 6 bases; nucleotides outside the gene matches: 7. This CDR3 spans 14 amino acids. The CDR3 bases are TGTGCCAGCAGTCCCCCGGGACAGGGAAATGGCTACACCTTC. Its protein product is CASSPPGQGNGYTF.

Note on this clone: Other nucleotide sequences in the sample specify the same CDR3. The chain uses TRBV27 and TRBJ1-4; 7 nucleotides line up with TRBD1. Germline V gene lookup returns CDR1 MNHEY and CDR2 SMNVEV (reference sequence). This CDR3 has 15 amino acids. The V gene end was trimmed by 5 bases and the J gene end by 5 bases; junction bases not matched to a gene: 8. Here the CDR3 reads CASSLRTGGNEKLFF. DNA for the CDR3: TGTGCCAGCAGTCTCCGGACAGGTGGAAATGAAAAACTGTTTTTT. Full variable domain (rest looked up from reference TRBV27 and TRBJ1-4): EAQVTQNPRYLITVTGKKLTVTCSQNMNHEYMSWYRQDPGLGLRQIYYSMNVEVTDKGDVPEGYKVSRKEKRNFPLILESPSPNQTSLYFCASSLRTGGNEKLFFGSGTQLSVL.

The gene calls are TRBV27 and TRBJ2-7, with 10 positions matching TRBD2. Germline trimming cut 0 bases from V and 2 bases from J; bases unmatched to any gene: 4. Looked up from germline, CDR1 is MNHEY and CDR2 is SMNVEV (reference sequence). The CDR3 sequence is 16 residues long. CDR3 residues: CASSLSPLAGAYEQYF. The CDR3, as DNA: TGTGCCAGCAGTTTATCCCCCCTAGCGGGGGCCTACGAGCAGTACTTC.

Here the CDR3 reads CASSLPGHQTGNTIYF. DNA of the CDR3: TGTGCCAGCAGCCTCCCGGGACACCAAACTGGAAACACCATATATTTT. This chain uses TRBV28 with TRBJ1-3; tentatively, D is TRBD1 (6 bases). V was trimmed by 6 bases and J by 2 bases, leaving 17 bases between them. The CDR3 loop spans 16 amino acids. Germline loops: CDR1 MDHEN, CDR2 SYDVKM.